This T cell receptor (beta chain) was found in a study of T cell responses to AZD1222 COVID-19 vaccine. As for the study in general: Second-dose groups at about 4 or about 12 weeks were pooled.

Study conclusions and caveats: All repertoire sampling was performed exclusively after the peak T cell response. White British people made up most donors, females outnumbered males, and clonal diversity was possibly underestimated. At baseline, just six or seven AZD1222 recipients tested seropositive.

From germline, CDR1 is SGHRS and CDR2 YFSETQ. Trimming took off 0 bases at V and 5 bases at J, with 8 bases between the two ends. The CDR3 is 13 amino acids. Measured with immunoSEQ multiplex PCR; TCRdb has only the in-frame clones, and not every one. This sample yields roughly 160,000 clones, of which approximately 90% are seen a single time; approximately 1.4% belongs to the top ten. A word on this clone: The antigen is undetermined.

The sequenced sample was peripheral blood, obtained on day 0 of AZD1222 vaccination. The V and J genes are TRBV5-1 and TRBJ1-2, with a tentative D call TRBD1 (6 bases). The TCR sequence derives from an adult in good health. The CDR3 is CASSLADRYGYTF. As DNA, the CDR3 is TGCGCCAGCAGCTTGGCGGACAGATATGGCTACACCTTC.